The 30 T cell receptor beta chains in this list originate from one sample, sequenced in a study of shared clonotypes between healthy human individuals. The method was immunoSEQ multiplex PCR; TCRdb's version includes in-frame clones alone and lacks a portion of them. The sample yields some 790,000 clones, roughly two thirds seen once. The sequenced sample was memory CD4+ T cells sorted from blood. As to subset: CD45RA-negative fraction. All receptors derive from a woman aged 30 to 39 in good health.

The DNA of the CDR3 is TGTGCCAGCAGTCCCCTGGGGGTGAACACTGAAGCTTTCTTT. This encodes CASSPLGVNTEAFF. This sequence joins TRBV28 and TRBJ1-1; possible D gene TRBD1, 5 bases. V lost 5 bases and J 0 bases, leaving 10 bases between the germline ends. The germline V gene encodes CDR1 MDHEN and CDR2 SYDVKM. This CDR3 has 14 residues.

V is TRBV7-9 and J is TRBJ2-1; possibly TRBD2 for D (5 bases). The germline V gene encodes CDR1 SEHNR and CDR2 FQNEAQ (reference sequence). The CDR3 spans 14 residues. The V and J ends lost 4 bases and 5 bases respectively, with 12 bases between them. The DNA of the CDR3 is TGTGCCAGCAGCTCATCCCGGGGAAACAATGAGCAGTTCTTC. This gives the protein CASSSSRGNNEQFF.

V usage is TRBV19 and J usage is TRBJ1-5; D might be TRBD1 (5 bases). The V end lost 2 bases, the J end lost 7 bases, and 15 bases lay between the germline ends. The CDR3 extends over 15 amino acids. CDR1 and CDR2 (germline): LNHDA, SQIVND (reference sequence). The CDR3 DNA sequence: TGTGCCAGTAGTATAAGGGGCAGGGATGGACAGCCCCAGCATTTT. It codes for CASSIRGRDGQPQHF. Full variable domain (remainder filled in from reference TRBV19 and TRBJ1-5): DGGITQSPKYLFRKEGQNVTLSCEQNLNHDAMYWYRQDPGQGLRLIYYSQIVNDFQKGDIAEGYSVSREKKESFPLTVTSAQKNPTAFYLCASSIRGRDGQPQHFGDGTRLSIL.

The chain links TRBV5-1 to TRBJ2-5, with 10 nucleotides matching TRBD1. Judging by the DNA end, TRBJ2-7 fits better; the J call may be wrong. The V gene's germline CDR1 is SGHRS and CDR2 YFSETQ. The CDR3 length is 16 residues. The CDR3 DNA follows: TGCGCCAGCAGCACGAGGGGACAGGGGAAAAATTACGAGCAGTACTTC. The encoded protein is CASSTRGQGKNYEQYF.

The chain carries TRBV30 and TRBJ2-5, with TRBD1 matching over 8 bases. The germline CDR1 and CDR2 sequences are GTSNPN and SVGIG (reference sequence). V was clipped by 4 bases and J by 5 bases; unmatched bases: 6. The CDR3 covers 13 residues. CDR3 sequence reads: CAWKGQGRETQYF. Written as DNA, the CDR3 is TGTGCCTGGAAAGGACAGGGCAGGGAGACCCAGTACTTC. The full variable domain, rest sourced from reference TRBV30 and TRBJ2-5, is SQTIHQWPATLVQPVGSPLSLECTVEGTSNPNLYWYRQAAGRGLQLLFYSVGIGQISSEVPQNLSASRPQDRQFILSSKKLLLSDSGFYLCAWKGQGRETQYFGPGTRLLVL.

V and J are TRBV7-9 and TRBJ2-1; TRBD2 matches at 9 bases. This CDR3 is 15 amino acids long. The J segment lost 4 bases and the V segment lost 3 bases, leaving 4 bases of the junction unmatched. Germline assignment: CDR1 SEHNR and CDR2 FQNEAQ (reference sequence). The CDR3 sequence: CASSLSAGGYNEQFF. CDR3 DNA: TGTGCCAGCAGCTTGTCCGCGGGAGGGTACAATGAGCAGTTCTTC.

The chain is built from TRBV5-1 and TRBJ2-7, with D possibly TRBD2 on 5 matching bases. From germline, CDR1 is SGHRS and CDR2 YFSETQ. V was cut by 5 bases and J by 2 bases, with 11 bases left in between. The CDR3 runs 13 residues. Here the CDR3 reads CASRAGQTYEQYF. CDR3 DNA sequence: TGCGCCAGCAGGGCGGGCCAGACCTACGAGCAGTACTTC. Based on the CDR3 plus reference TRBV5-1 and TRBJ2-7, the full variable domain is KAGVTQTPRYLIKTRGQQVTLSCSPISGHRSVSWYQQTPGQGLQFLFEYFSETQRNKGNFPGRFSGRQFSNSRSEMNVSTLELGDSALYLCASRAGQTYEQYFGPGTRLTVT.

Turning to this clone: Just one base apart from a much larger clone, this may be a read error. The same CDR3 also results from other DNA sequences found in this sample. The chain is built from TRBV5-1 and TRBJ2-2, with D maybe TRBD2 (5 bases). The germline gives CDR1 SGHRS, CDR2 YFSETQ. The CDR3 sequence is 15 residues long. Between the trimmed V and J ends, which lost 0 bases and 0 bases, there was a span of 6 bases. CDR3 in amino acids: CASSLAGTNTGELFF. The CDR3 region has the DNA TGCGCCAGCAGCTTGGCCGGGACGAACACCGGGGAGCTGTTTTTT.

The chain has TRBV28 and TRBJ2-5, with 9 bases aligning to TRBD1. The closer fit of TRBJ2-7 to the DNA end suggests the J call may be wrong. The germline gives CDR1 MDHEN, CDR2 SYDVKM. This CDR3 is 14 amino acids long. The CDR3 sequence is CAIQSGTGNYEQYF. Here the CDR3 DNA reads TGTGCCATCCAGTCCGGGACAGGGAATTACGAGCAGTACTTC.

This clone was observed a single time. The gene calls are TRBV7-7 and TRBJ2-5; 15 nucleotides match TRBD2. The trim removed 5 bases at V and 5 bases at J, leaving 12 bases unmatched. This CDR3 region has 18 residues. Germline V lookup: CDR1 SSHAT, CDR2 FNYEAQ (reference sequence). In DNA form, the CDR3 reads TGTGCCAGCAGCGTCGGACTAGCGGGAGGGCCTCGGTTGGAGACCCAGTACTTC. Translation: CASSVGLAGGPRLETQYF.

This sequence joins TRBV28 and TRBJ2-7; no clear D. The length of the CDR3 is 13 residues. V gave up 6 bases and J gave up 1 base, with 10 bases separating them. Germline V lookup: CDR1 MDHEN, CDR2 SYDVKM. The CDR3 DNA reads TGTGCCAGCAGGTCCGGGTCGTCCTACGAGCAGTACTTC. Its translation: CASRSGSSYEQYF.

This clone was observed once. The CDR3 DNA sequence: TGTGCCAGCAGCTTAGGGTTACCACTAGCGGGAGGTGTTTACAATGAGCAGTTCTTC. Its translation is CASSLGLPLAGGVYNEQFF. This chain connects TRBV11-2 to TRBJ2-1; 12 nucleotides align to TRBD2. Trimming cost V 1 base and J 4 bases; bases outside gene matches: 11. This CDR3 spans 19 amino acids. Germline V CDR1 and CDR2: SGHAT, FQNNGV. Looking up the rest from reference TRBV11-2 and TRBJ2-1 gives the full variable domain: EAGVAQSPRYKIIEKRQSVAFWCNPISGHATLYWYQQILGQGPKLLIQFQNNGVVDDSQLPKDRFSAERLKGVDSTLKIQPAKLEDSAVYLCASSLGLPLAGGVYNEQFFGPGTRLTVL.

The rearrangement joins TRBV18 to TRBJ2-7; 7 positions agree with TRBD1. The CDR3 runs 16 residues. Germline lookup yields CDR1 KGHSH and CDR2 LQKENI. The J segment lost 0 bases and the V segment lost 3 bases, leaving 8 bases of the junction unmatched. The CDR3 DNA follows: TGTGCCAGCTCACCTAAGACAGGGCTGGCCTCCTACGAGCAGTACTTC. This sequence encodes CASSPKTGLASYEQYF.

The CDR3 is CASSERPGREQYF. The CDR3 DNA reads TGTGCCAGCAGTGAAAGGCCGGGAAGGGAGCAGTACTTC. The genes are TRBV6-1 and TRBJ2-7; D is possibly TRBD2 (5 bases). This CDR3 has 13 amino acids. Per the germline V gene, CDR1 is MNHNS and CDR2 is SASEGT. Trimming left V 2 bases short and J 7 bases short, with 12 bases between.

The CDR3 region has the DNA TGTGCCAGCAGTAAACAGATTAATAATGAAAAACTGTTTTTT. It yields the protein CASSKQINNEKLFF. This chain links TRBV6-1 with TRBJ1-4, with D uncertain. CDR1 and CDR2 from the germline V gene are MNHNS and SASEGT. The CDR3 spans 14 residues. The ends were cut back, 5 bases at V and 4 bases at J, with 11 bases in the middle.

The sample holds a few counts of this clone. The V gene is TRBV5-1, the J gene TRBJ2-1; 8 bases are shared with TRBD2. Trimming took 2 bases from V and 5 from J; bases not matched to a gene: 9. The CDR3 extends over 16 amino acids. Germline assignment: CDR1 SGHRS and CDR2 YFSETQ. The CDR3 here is CASSLSPGLENNEQFF. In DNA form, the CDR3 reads TGCGCCAGCAGCTTATCTCCGGGACTAGAGAACAATGAGCAGTTCTTC.

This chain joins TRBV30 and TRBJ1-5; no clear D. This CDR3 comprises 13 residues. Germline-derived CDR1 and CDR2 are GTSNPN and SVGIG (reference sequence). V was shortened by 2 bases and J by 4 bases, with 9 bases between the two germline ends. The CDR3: CAWSSTGNQPQHF. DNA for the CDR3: TGTGCCTGGAGTTCGACGGGTAATCAGCCCCAGCATTTT.

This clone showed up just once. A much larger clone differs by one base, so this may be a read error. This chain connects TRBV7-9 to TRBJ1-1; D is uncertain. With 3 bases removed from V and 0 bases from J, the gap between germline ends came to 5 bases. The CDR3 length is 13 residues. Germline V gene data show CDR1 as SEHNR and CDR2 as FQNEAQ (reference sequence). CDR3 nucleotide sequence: TGTGCCAGCAGCTTCGTCATGAACACTGAAGCTTTCTTT. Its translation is CASSFVMNTEAFF.

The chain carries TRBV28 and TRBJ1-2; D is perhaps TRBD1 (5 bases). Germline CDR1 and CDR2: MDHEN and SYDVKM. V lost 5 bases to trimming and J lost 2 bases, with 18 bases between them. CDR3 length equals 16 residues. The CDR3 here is CASSTSPSTDNYGYTF. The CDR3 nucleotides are TGTGCCAGCAGTACAAGCCCTTCGACAGACAACTATGGCTACACCTTC.

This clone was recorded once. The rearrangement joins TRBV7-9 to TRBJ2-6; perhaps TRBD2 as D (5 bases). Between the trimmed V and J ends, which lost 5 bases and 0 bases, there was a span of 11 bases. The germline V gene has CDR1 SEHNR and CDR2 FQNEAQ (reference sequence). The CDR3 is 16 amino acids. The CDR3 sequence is CASSRSGNSGANVLTF. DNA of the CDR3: TGTGCCAGCAGCCGGTCCGGGAACTCTGGGGCCAACGTCCTGACTTTC. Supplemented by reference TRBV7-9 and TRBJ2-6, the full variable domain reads DTGVSQNPRHKITKRGQNVTFRCDPISEHNRLYWYRQTLGQGPEFLTYFQNEAQLEKSRLLSDRFSAERPKGSFSTLEIQRTEQGDSAMYLCASSRSGNSGANVLTFGAGSRLTVL.

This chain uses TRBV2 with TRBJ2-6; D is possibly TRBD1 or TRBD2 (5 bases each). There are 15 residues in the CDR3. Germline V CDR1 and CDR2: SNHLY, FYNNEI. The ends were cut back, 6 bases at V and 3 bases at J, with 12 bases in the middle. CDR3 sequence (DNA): TGTGCCAGCAGCCCTGGGACGAGTGGGGCCAACGTCCTGACTTTC. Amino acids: CASSPGTSGANVLTF.

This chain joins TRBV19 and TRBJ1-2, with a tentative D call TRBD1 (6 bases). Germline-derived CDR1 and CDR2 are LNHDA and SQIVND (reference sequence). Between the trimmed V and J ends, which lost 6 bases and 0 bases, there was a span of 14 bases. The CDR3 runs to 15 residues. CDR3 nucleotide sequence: TGTGCCAGTAGGCCCGGACAGACCTCTAACTATGGCTACACCTTC. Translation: CASRPGQTSNYGYTF.

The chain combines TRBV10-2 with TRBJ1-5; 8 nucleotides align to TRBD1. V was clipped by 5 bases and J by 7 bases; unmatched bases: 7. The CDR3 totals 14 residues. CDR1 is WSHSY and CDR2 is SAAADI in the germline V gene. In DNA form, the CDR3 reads TGCGCCAGCAGTCAAGGACAGGGCGGCCAGCCCCAGCATTTT. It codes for CASSQGQGGQPQHF.

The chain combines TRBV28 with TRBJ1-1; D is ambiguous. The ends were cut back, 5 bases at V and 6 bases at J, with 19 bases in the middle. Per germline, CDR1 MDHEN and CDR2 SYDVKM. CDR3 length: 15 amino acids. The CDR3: CASSQVSAREAEAFF. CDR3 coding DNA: TGTGCCAGCAGTCAAGTCTCGGCGCGGGAAGCTGAAGCTTTCTTT.

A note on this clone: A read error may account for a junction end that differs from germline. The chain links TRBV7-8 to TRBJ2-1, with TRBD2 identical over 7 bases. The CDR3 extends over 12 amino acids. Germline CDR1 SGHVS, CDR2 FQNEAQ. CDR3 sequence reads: CASSLFSGTPVF. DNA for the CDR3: TGTGCCAGCAGCTTATTCAGCGGGACTCCGGTCTTC. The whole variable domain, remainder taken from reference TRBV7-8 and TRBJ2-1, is GAGVSQSPRYKVAKRGQDVALRCDPISGHVSLFWYQQALGQGPEFLTYFQNEAQLDKSGLPSDRFFAERPEGSVSTLKIQRTQQEDSAVYLCASSLFSGTPVFGPGTRLTVL.

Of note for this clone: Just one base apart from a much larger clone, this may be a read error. CDR3 sequence: CASSLGQGYNEQFF. Here the CDR3 DNA reads TGTGCCAGCAGCTTGGGACAGGGGTACAATGAGCAGTTCTTC. The J gene is TRBJ2-1, the V gene TRBV6-6; TRBD1 aligns across 10 bases. CDR3 length equals 14 residues. CDR1 and CDR2 (germline): MNHNY, SVGAGI (reference sequence). Germline trimming cut 6 bases from V and 4 bases from J; bases unmatched to any gene: 3.

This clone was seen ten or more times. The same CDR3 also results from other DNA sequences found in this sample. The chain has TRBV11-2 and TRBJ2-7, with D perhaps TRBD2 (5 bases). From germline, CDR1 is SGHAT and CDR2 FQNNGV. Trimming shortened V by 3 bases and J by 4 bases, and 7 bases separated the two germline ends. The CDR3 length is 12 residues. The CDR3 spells CASSLPGYEQYF. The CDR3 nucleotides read TGTGCCAGCAGCTTGCCGGGATACGAGCAGTACTTC.

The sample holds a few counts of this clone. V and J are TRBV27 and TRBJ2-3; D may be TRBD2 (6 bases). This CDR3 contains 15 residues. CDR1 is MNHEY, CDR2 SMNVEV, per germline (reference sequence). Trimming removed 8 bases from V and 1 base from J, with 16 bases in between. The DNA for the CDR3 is TGTGCCAGCGCCGGGGGACTCCTCCGCACAGATACGCAGTATTTT. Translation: CASAGGLLRTDTQYF.

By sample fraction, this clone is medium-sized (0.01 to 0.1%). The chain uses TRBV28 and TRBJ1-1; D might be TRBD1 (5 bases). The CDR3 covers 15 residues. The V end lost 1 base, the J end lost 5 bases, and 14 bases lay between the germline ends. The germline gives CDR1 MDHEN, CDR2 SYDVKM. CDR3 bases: TGTGCCAGCAGTTTATACGGAGCCGGGGGGACTGAAGCTTTCTTT. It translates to CASSLYGAGGTEAFF.

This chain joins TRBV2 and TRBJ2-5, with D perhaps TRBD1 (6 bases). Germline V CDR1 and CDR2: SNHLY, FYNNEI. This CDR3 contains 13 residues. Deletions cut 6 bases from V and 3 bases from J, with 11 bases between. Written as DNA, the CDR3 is TGTGCCAGCAGGAAGGGGGTTGAAGAGACCCAGTACTTC. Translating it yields CASRKGVEETQYF.